The entry below gives a single T cell receptor (beta chain) sequence along with its context. The record originates from a study of control samples from healthy donors and cancer patients. TCRdb keeps only in-frame clones here, not all; method: immunoSEQ multiplex PCR. The table records about 82,000 clones, 87% of them present only once. The V gene end was trimmed by 1 base and the J gene end by 2 bases; junction bases not matched to a gene: 5. This CDR3 is built from 16 residues. CDR1 and CDR2 (germline): SGHTA, FQGNSA. V and J are TRBV7-2 and TRBJ2-7, with 10 bases aligning to TRBD2. This TCR was recovered from a man aged 50-59 years in good health. Sequenced material: blood. In DNA form, the CDR3 reads TGTGCCAGCAGCTTAGAGGCTAGCGGGGGAACCTACGAGCAGTACTTC. Translation: CASSLEASGGTYEQYF.